The 9 T cell receptor beta chains below all came from one sample that was sequenced in a study of blood T cells in healthy people across ages. Primed by a sample-barcoded 5' primer and a J-beta primer mix, a second PCR proceeded for 7 to 11 cycles. TCRdb itself ran the 5' RACE reads through MiXCR, one entry per CDR3 protein. The repertoire consists of 780,000 or so distinct CDR3 sequences, with around 25% occurring once and the leading ten covering roughly 3.5%. The same data also went into a second study, on T cells of mothers and their children.

Material: blood. The receptor source for this set is a boy aged 10-17 years in good health.

J is TRBJ2-1 and V is TRBV29-1; the D gene is possibly TRBD2 (6 bases). With 2 bases removed from V and 8 bases from J, the gap between germline ends came to 16 bases. The CDR3 is 14 residues long. The V gene's germline CDR1 is SQVTM and CDR2 ANQGSEA. The CDR3 bases are TGCAGCGTTGAACTTACGGGAGCAGGAGATGAGCAGTTCTTC. It translates to CSVELTGAGDEQFF.

CDR3 nucleotide sequence: TGCGCCAGCAGCCAAGACCCTAACGGGGCGCAAAACCTGTTCTTC. It specifies CASSQDPNGAQNLFF. This chain joins TRBV4-3 and TRBJ2-1; the D gene could be TRBD1 or TRBD2 (5 bases each). V was clipped by 0 bases and J by 15 bases, with 21 bases between them. The CDR3 is 15 amino acids. Per germline, CDR1 LGHNA and CDR2 YSLEER.

In this sample, this clonotype turned up a few times. The chain links TRBV28 to TRBJ1-5; D is undetermined. The V end was cut by 2 bases, the J end by 0 bases, with 8 bases between. This CDR3 is built from 15 residues. Germline CDR1 MDHEN, CDR2 SYDVKM. DNA of the CDR3: TGTGCCAGCAGTTTAGGTTTTTTTAGCAATCAGCCCCAGCATTTT. Its protein product is CASSLGFFSNQPQHF.

The chain links TRBV7-6 to TRBJ1-1; 7 bases are a match to TRBD1. Germline V gene data show CDR1 as SGHVS and CDR2 as FNYEAQ. V gave up 1 base and J gave up 1 base; unmatched junction bases: 3. This CDR3 is built from 15 residues. This CDR3 is CASSLEGDRNTEAFF. The DNA of the CDR3 is TGTGCCAGCAGCTTAGAGGGGGACAGGAACACTGAAGCTTTCTTT.

In its sample, this clonotype was seen a few times. The genes are TRBV5-1 and TRBJ2-7; 13 nucleotides line up with TRBD2. Germline assignment: CDR1 SGHRS and CDR2 YFSETQ. The ends lost 0 bases at V and 4 bases at J; junction bases unmatched: 4. The CDR3 runs to 16 residues. CDR3 amino acids: CASSLARTSGSYEQYF. The CDR3 region has the DNA TGCGCCAGCAGCTTGGCCAGGACTAGCGGGAGTTACGAGCAGTACTTC.

Remarks on this clonotype: A read error may account for a junction end that differs from germline. The V gene is TRBV4-3, the J gene TRBJ2-5; 8 positions match TRBD1. CDR1 is LGHNA and CDR2 is YSLEER in the germline V gene. The CDR3 has 16 amino acids. In DNA, the CDR3 is TGCGCCTGCAGCCAAGATTATCCCGACAGGGGAGAGACCCAGTACTTC. It codes for CACSQDYPDRGETQYF.

This chain uses TRBV6-2 or TRBV6-3 with TRBJ2-1; possible D gene TRBD1, 6 bases. The J call may be in error: the DNA end matches TRBJ2-5 better. CDR1 and CDR2 from the germline V gene are MNHEY and SVGEGT. There are 14 residues in the CDR3. The CDR3 here is CASSSTGLEETQYF. The CDR3 DNA follows: TGTGCCAGCAGTTCCACAGGGTTGGAAGAGACCCAGTACTTC.

The sample holds a few counts of this clonotype. This chain joins TRBV20-1 and TRBJ2-3; TRBD1 matches 7 bases. CDR3 size: 13 residues. Per germline, CDR1 DFQATT and CDR2 SNEGSKA (reference sequence). V dropped 2 bases and J dropped 4; count of bases not matched to a gene: 3. CDR3 region: CSARPTGADTQYF. The DNA of the CDR3 is TGCAGTGCTAGACCCACAGGGGCAGATACGCAGTATTTT.

In this sample, this clonotype turned up a few times. Here the CDR3 omits its conserved ending phenylalanine or tryptophan, so a read error is the likely source. The CDR3 region has the DNA TGTGCCAGCAGCTTCGGACCTAGGGGCTATGGCTACACCCTC. Translation: CASSFGPRGYGYTL. The genes are TRBV7-9 and TRBJ1-2, with D possibly being TRBD1 (5 bases). Germline CDR1 and CDR2: SEHNR and FQNEAQ (reference sequence). There are 14 residues in the CDR3. Trimming shortened V by 3 bases and J by 4 bases, and 12 bases separated the two germline ends.